Following are 21 T cell receptor beta chains from one sample sequenced in a study of beta chain features in type 1 diabetes. Investigators reverse transcribed all isolated RNA, so they sequenced expressed TCRB transcripts. The protocol was immunoSEQ multiplex PCR, while the TCRdb copy is restricted to in-frame clones and leaves out a portion. The sample lists approximately 44,000 clones; 51% were seen once. The sequenced sample was Tregs from blood. The receptors come from a woman between 18 and 29 years old in good health.

The chain couples TRBV19 to TRBJ1-2, with D uncertain. The V gene lost 5 bases and the J gene lost 8 bases, with 18 bases spanning the gap. The CDR3 is made up of 14 amino acids. CDR1 LNHDA and CDR2 SQIVND come from the germline V gene (reference sequence). CDR3 sequence (DNA): TGTGCCAGTAGTCCAAATTCGAGGTTCGGCGGCTACACCTTC. It specifies CASSPNSRFGGYTF.

The rearrangement links TRBV7-3 to TRBJ2-2, with 8 nucleotides matching TRBD2. Trimming cost V 4 bases and J 7 bases; bases outside gene matches: 11. In germline, CDR1 is SGHTA, CDR2 FQGTGA. The CDR3 contains 16 residues. The CDR3 bases are TGTGCCAGCAGCTCCCAAGCGGGAGTAGTCGGCGGGGAGCTGTTTTTT. Amino acid sequence: CASSSQAGVVGGELFF.

The V gene is TRBV19, the J gene TRBJ1-1; 8 bases line up with TRBD1. The CDR3 spans 14 residues. CDR1 LNHDA and CDR2 SQIVND come from the germline V gene (reference sequence). J lost 2 bases, V lost 3 bases, and 2 bases had no gene match. Here the CDR3 reads CASSIGQGNTEAFF. The CDR3 DNA sequence: TGTGCCAGTAGTATCGGACAGGGAAACACTGAAGCTTTCTTT.

This clone came up once. The V and J genes are TRBV27 and TRBJ2-3; D is ambiguous. The germline V and J ends were trimmed by 3 bases and 4 bases, with 11 bases remaining between them. CDR1 is MNHEY, CDR2 SMNVEV, per germline (reference sequence). This CDR3 has 14 residues. The CDR3 protein is CASSLFSLPDTQYF. The CDR3 DNA sequence: TGTGCCAGCAGTTTGTTTAGTTTACCAGATACGCAGTATTTT.

There are a few counts of this clone. This rearrangement joins TRBV5-1 to TRBJ1-1; D gene ambiguous. V shed 4 bases and J shed 2 bases, with 12 bases lying between them. CDR1 SGHRS and CDR2 YFSETQ come from the germline V gene. This CDR3 has 14 residues. CDR3: CASSVTTANTEAFF. The DNA for the CDR3 is TGCGCCAGCAGCGTAACGACTGCTAACACTGAAGCTTTCTTT.

This clone appeared a few times. The rearrangement links TRBV7-9 to TRBJ2-5; D is possibly TRBD2 (6 bases). The CDR3 sequence is 15 residues long. Between the trimmed V and J ends, which lost 2 bases and 7 bases, there was a span of 17 bases. CDR1 and CDR2 from the germline V gene are SEHNR and FQNEAQ (reference sequence). The CDR3 DNA reads as TGTGCCAGCAGCTTAATGGAGCCGGGAGCCGCGACCCAGTACTTC. Protein: CASSLMEPGAATQYF.

Remarks on this clone: Other nucleotide sequences from this sample produce the same CDR3. This chain connects TRBV7-2 to TRBJ1-4; 7 bases align to TRBD1. The V and J ends lost 1 base and 5 bases, in that order; junction bases with no gene match: 4. CDR3 length: 15 residues. Germline assignment: CDR1 SGHTA and CDR2 FQGNSA. In DNA form, the CDR3 reads TGTGCCAGCAGCTTAGTGTCAGGGGGGAATGAAAAACTGTTTTTT. This codes for CASSLVSGGNEKLFF.

This clone was detected only a few times. The chain is built from TRBV28 and TRBJ1-6, with 7 bases lining up with TRBD1. J gave up 0 bases and V 7 bases, and 18 bases lay outside the gene matches. The germline V gene encodes CDR1 MDHEN and CDR2 SYDVKM. This CDR3 region has 20 residues. CDR3 DNA sequence: TGTGCCAGCACCCTAGGGGTCTACAGGGGAAAGAGCTCCTATAATTCACCCCTCCACTTT. As protein: CASTLGVYRGKSSYNSPLHF.

The chain carries TRBV6-6 and TRBJ2-1; a weak D match, TRBD1 (6 bases). The ends were cut back, 2 bases at V and 4 bases at J, with 12 bases in the middle. The CDR3 has 15 residues. Per the germline V gene, CDR1 is MNHNY and CDR2 is SVGAGI (reference sequence). The CDR3 loop is CASSYLHDRYNEQFF. CDR3 nucleotides: TGTGCCAGCAGTTACCTTCATGACAGGTACAATGAGCAGTTCTTC.

The V call is TRBV27, the J call TRBJ1-2; 9 positions agree with TRBD1. This CDR3 is 18 amino acids long. CDR1 is MNHEY and CDR2 is SMNVEV in the germline V gene (reference sequence). J lost 0 bases, V lost 7 bases, and 15 bases had no gene match. The CDR3 DNA is TGTGCCAGCACCCGAACCCGGGACAGGGACCGAACTAACTATGGCTACACCTTC. This translates into CASTRTRDRDRTNYGYTF.

This clone was observed a few times. The J gene is TRBJ2-1, the V gene TRBV28; 8 bases are a match to TRBD2. Trimming took 3 bases from V and 0 from J; bases not matched to a gene: 10. The CDR3 length is 18 residues. Germline values: CDR1 MDHEN, CDR2 SYDVKM. The CDR3 spells CASSFLVSLAGSYNEQFF. CDR3 coding DNA: TGTGCCAGCAGTTTTTTAGTGAGTCTAGCGGGCTCCTACAATGAGCAGTTCTTC.

This clone showed up just a few times. The chain is built from TRBV7-4 and TRBJ2-7; 10 bases are shared with TRBD2. The CDR3 loop spans 14 amino acids. The ends lost 3 bases at V and 5 bases at J; junction bases unmatched: 4. The germline gives CDR1 SGHVT, CDR2 SQSDAQ. CDR3 sequence: CASSFLAGENEQYF. The DNA for the CDR3 is TGTGCCAGCAGCTTCCTAGCGGGAGAGAACGAGCAGTACTTC.

This clone was seen just once. The V gene is TRBV27, the J gene TRBJ1-2; a weak D match, TRBD1 (6 bases). There are 17 residues in the CDR3. Trimming removed 3 bases from V and 3 bases from J, with 20 bases in between. Per the germline V gene, CDR1 is MNHEY and CDR2 is SMNVEV (reference sequence). The CDR3, as DNA: TGTGCCAGCAGTTTCCTAACCCGACAGGCCCATGACTATGGCTACACCTTC. It translates to CASSFLTRQAHDYGYTF.

The chain employs TRBV29-1 and TRBJ2-1, with 8 bases matching TRBD2. The CDR3 is made up of 13 amino acids. Trimming cost V 7 bases and J 3 bases; bases outside gene matches: 5. CDR1 SQVTM and CDR2 ANQGSEA come from the germline V gene. CDR3 sequence: CSGRSGIYNEQFF. The CDR3 bases are TGCAGCGGACGTAGCGGGATCTACAATGAGCAGTTCTTC.

The chain is built from TRBV11-2 and TRBJ2-5; 11 bases line up with TRBD2. This CDR3 has 15 residues. CDR1 SGHAT and CDR2 FQNNGV come from the germline V gene. V lost 4 bases and J lost 2; bases outside the gene matches: 3. In nucleotides, the CDR3 is TGTGCCAGCAGCTCCACTAGCGGGAGACAAGAGACCCAGTACTTC. It yields the protein CASSSTSGRQETQYF.

This clone occurred a few times. V and J are TRBV27 and TRBJ2-4; TRBD2 might be the D (5 bases). V lost 0 bases and J 0 bases, leaving 9 bases between the germline ends. This CDR3 region has 16 residues. The germline V gene encodes CDR1 MNHEY and CDR2 SMNVEV (reference sequence). The CDR3 bases are TGTGCCAGCAGTTTATCGGCCGGACTAGCCAAAAACATTCAGTACTTC. Translated: CASSLSAGLAKNIQYF.

J is TRBJ2-7 and V is TRBV6-6; 8 nucleotides align to TRBD2. Trimming took 6 bases from V and 1 from J; bases not matched to a gene: 5. The CDR3 is 14 residues long. Germline CDR1 is MNHNY and CDR2 is SVGAGI (reference sequence). Here the CDR3 DNA reads TGTGCCAGCAGGTTAACTAGCGGTTCCTACGAGCAGTACTTC. Translation: CASRLTSGSYEQYF.

This CDR3 reads CASIYLNSGKNIQYF. Here the CDR3 DNA reads TGTGCCAGCATTTATCTTAATTCGGGCAAAAACATTCAGTACTTC. This rearrangement joins TRBV2 to TRBJ2-4; no firm D call. Trimming cost V 7 bases and J 3 bases, with 16 bases left between them. The CDR3 sequence is 15 residues long. Per germline, CDR1 SNHLY and CDR2 FYNNEI.

This clone has more than one count but fewer than ten. This chain joins TRBV27 and TRBJ2-1, with D tentatively TRBD1 (5 bases). Deletions cut 5 bases from V and 4 bases from J, with 18 bases between. The CDR3 contains 16 residues. CDR1 and CDR2 (germline): MNHEY, SMNVEV (reference sequence). CDR3 DNA: TGTGCCAGCAGTCCCCAGGGTCCCTATCGATACAATGAGCAGTTCTTC. The encoded protein is CASSPQGPYRYNEQFF.

The chain combines TRBV5-1 with TRBJ1-5; 8 bases fit TRBD1. The CDR3 is made up of 14 amino acids. From germline, CDR1 is SGHRS and CDR2 YFSETQ. The junction had 2 bases not matched to a gene; V was cut back by 4 bases and J by 2 bases. The CDR3 region is CASSQTGGNQPQHF. Here the CDR3 DNA reads TGCGCCAGCAGCCAGACAGGGGGCAATCAGCCCCAGCATTTT.

This rearrangement joins TRBV7-9 to TRBJ2-7; D is unresolved. The V and J ends lost 8 bases and 1 base respectively, with 6 bases between them. CDR1 SEHNR and CDR2 FQNEAQ come from the germline V gene (reference sequence). CDR3 length equals 11 residues. Here the CDR3 DNA reads TGTGCCAGCCAGAAGTCCTACGAGCAGTACTTC. Its protein product is CASQKSYEQYF.